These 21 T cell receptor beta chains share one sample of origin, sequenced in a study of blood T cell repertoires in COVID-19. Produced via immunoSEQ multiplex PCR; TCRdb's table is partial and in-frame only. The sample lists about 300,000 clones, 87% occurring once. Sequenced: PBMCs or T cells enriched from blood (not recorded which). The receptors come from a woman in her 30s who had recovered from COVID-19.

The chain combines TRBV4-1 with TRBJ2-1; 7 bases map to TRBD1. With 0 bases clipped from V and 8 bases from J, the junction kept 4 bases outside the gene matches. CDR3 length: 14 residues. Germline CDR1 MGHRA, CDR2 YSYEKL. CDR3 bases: TGCGCCAGCAGCCAAGATAGGGGGCGGGATGAGCAGTTCTTC. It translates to CASSQDRGRDEQFF.

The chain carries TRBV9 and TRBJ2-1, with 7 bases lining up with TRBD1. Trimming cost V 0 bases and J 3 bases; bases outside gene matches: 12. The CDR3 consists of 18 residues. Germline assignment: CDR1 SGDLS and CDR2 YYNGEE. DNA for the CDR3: TGTGCCAGCAGCGTAGGGACAGGCGGCCGTGGCTACTACAATGAGCAGTTCTTC. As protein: CASSVGTGGRGYYNEQFF.

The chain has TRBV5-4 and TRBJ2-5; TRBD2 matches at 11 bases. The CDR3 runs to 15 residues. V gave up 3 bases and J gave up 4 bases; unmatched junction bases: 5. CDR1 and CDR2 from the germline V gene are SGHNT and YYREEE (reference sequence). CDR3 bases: TGTGCCAGCAGCTCAGGACTAGCGGGCATAGAGACCCAGTACTTC. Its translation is CASSSGLAGIETQYF.

CDR3 amino acids: CASSARTGRKQANYGYTF. CDR3 nucleotide sequence: TGTGCCAGCAGTGCTCGGACAGGACGAAAACAAGCTAACTATGGCTACACCTTC. This chain links TRBV2 with TRBJ1-2; the match to TRBD1 covers 7 bases. The CDR3 has 18 residues. The germline CDR1 and CDR2 sequences are SNHLY and FYNNEI. The V and J ends lost 4 bases and 0 bases, in that order; junction bases with no gene match: 14.

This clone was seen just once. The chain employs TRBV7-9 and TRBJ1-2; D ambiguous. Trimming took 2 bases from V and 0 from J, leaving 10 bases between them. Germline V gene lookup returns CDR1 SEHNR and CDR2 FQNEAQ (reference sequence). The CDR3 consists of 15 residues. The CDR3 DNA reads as TGTGCCAGCAGCTTATCAAGCTCAACTAACTATGGCTACACCTTC. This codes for CASSLSSSTNYGYTF.

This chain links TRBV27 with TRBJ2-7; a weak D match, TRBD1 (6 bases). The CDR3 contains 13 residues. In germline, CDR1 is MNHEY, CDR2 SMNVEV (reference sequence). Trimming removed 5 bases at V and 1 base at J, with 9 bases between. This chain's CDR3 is CASSRTASYEQYF. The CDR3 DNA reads TGTGCCAGCAGTCGGACAGCATCCTACGAGCAGTACTTC.

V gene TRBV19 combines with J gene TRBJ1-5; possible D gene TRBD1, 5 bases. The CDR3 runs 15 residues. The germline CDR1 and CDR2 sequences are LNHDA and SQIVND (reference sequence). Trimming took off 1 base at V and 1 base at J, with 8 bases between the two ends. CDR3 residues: CASSIGGVSNQPQHF. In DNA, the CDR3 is TGTGCCAGTAGTATAGGGGGGGTGAGCAATCAGCCCCAGCATTTT.

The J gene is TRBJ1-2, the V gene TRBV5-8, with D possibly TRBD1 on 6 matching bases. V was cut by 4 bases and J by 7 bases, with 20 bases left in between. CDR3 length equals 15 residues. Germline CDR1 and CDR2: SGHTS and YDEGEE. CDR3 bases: TGTGCCAGCAGCCTCCGGGCAGGGGCGAGGGGTGGCTACACCTTC. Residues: CASSLRAGARGGYTF.

CDR3 sequence (DNA): TGTGCCAGTTCCGGGACGGGGCAGGGGACTGGCTACACCTTC. Translated: CASSGTGQGTGYTF. The chain recombines TRBV9 with TRBJ1-2; D is perhaps TRBD1 (6 bases). The CDR3 is 14 residues long. V was trimmed by 8 bases and J by 7 bases, leaving 21 bases between them. The germline CDR1 and CDR2 sequences are SGDLS and YYNGEE.

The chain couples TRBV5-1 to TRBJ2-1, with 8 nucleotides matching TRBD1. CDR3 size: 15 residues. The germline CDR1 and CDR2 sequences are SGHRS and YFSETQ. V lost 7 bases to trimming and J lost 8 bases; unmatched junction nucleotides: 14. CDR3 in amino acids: CASGQDRVSIDEQFF. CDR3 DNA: TGCGCCAGCGGGCAGGACAGGGTTAGTATCGATGAGCAGTTCTTC. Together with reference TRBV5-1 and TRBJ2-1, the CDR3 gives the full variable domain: KAGVTQTPRYLIKTRGQQVTLSCSPISGHRSVSWYQQTPGQGLQFLFEYFSETQRNKGNFPGRFSGRQFSNSRSEMNVSTLELGDSALYLCASGQDRVSIDEQFFGPGTRLTVL.

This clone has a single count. The CDR3 is CASSYSRRGPHNEQFF. In DNA, the CDR3 is TGTGCCAGCAGTTACTCGAGGCGGGGGCCACACAATGAGCAGTTCTTC. This chain joins TRBV6-8 and TRBJ2-1; a possible D gene is TRBD2 (7 bases). This CDR3 has 16 amino acids. Trimming shortened V by 0 bases and J by 5 bases, and 14 bases separated the two germline ends. The germline V gene has CDR1 MNHGY and CDR2 SAAAGT.

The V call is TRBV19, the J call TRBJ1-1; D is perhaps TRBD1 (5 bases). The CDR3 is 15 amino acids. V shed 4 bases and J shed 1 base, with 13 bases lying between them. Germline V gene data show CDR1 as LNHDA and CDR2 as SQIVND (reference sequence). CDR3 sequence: CASSTLLDRNTEAFF. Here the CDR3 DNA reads TGTGCCAGTAGTACACTCTTAGACAGGAACACTGAAGCTTTCTTT.

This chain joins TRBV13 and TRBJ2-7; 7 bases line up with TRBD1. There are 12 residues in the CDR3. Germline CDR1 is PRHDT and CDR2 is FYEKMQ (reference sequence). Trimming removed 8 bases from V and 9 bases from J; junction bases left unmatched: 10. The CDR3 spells CASGTASSGQYF. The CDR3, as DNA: TGTGCCAGCGGGACAGCGTCCTCAGGGCAGTACTTC.

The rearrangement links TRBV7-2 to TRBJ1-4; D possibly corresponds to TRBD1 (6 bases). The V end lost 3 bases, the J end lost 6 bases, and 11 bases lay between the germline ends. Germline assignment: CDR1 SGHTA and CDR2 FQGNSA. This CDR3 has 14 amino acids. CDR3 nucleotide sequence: TGTGCCAGCAGCTTTAAAGGGGGAGATGAAAAACTGTTTTTT. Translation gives CASSFKGGDEKLFF.

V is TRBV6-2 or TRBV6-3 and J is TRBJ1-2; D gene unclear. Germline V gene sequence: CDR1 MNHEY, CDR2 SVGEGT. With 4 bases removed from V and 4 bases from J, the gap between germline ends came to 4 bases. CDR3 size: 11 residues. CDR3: CASSSGYGYTF. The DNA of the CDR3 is TGTGCCAGCAGTTCCGGCTATGGCTACACCTTC.

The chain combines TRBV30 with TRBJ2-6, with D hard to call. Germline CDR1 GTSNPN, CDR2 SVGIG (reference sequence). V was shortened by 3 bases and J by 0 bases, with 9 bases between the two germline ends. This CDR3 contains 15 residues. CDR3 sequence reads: CAWRRSYSGANVLTF. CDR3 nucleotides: TGTGCCTGGAGGCGCTCCTACTCTGGGGCCAACGTCCTGACTTTC.

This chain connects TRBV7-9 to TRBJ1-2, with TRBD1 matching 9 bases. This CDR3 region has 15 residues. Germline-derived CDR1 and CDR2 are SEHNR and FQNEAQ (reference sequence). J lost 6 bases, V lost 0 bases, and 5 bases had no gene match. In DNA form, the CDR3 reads TGTGCCAGCAGCTTAGCGGTAGACAGGGGGAATGGCTACACCTTC. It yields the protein CASSLAVDRGNGYTF.

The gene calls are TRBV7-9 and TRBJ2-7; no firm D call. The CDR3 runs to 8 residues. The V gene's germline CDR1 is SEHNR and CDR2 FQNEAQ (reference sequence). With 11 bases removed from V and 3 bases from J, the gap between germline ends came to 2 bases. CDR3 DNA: TGTGCCCTCTACGAGCAGTACTTC. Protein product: CALYEQYF.

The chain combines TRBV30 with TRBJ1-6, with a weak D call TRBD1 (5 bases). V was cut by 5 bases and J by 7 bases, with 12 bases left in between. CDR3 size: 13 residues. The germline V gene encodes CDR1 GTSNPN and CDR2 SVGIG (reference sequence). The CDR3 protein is CAWLRGLNSPLHF. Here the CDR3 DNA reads TGTGCCTGGCTAAGGGGACTCAATTCACCCCTCCACTTT.

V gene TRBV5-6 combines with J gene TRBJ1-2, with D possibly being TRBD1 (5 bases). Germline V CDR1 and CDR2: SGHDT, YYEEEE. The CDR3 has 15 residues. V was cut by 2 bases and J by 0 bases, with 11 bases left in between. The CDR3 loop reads CASSFPTDANYGYTF. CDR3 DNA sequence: TGTGCCAGCAGCTTCCCGACAGACGCTAACTATGGCTACACCTTC.

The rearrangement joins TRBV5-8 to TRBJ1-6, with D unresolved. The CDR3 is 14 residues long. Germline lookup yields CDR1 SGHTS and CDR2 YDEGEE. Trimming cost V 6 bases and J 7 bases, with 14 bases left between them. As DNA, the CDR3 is TGTGCCAGCAAGGGCGGACTATCCAATTCACCCCTCCACTTT. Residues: CASKGGLSNSPLHF.